This TCR beta chain emerged from a study of shared clonotypes between healthy human individuals. General study results and limits: The sampled material consisted only of blood, and tissue repertoires are likely to differ.

This table comes from immunoSEQ multiplex PCR, and its TCRdb copy is limited to in-frame clones, with some not included. The data show over a million clones, approximately 80% seen once. V was pared by 3 bases and J by 0 bases, with 5 bases of the junction left unmatched. Germline CDR1 MGHRA, CDR2 YSYEKL. This CDR3 comprises 16 residues. Worth noting for this clone: The antigen is undetermined.

What was sequenced was memory CD4+ T cells from PBMCs. Indicated subset: CD45RA-negative fraction. This TCR derives from a man aged 18-30 years in good health. Some clones in this sample may be carry-over from other donors' samples. The rearrangement joins TRBV4-1 to TRBJ2-7, with 10 bases aligning to TRBD2. The CDR3 region has the DNA TGCGCCAGCAGCCAGGGTAGCGGGGGGAGCTCCTACGAGCAGTACTTC. Encoded protein: CASSQGSGGSSYEQYF.